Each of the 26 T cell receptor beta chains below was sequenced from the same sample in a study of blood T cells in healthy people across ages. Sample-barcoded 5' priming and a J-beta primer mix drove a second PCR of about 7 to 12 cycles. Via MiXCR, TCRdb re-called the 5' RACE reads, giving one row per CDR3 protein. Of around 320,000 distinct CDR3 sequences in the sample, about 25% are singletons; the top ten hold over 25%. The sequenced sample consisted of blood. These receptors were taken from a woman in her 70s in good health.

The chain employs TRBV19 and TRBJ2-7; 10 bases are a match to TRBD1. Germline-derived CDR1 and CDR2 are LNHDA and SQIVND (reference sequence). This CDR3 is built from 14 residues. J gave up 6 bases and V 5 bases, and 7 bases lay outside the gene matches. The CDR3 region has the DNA TGTGCCAGTAGTTACCCGGGACAGGGGCTCGAGCAGTACTTC. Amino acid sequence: CASSYPGQGLEQYF.

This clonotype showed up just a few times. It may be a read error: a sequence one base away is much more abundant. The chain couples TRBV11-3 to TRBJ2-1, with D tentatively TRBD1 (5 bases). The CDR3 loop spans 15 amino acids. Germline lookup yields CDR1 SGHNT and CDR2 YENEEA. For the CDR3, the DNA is TGTGCCAGCAGCCTAGACAGAAGCCCCTACAATGAGCAGTTCTTC. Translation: CASSLDRSPYNEQFF. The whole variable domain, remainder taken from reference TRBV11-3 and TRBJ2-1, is EAGVVQSPRYKIIEKKQPVAFWCNPISGHNTLYWYLQNLGQGPELLIRYENEEAVDDSQLPKDRFSAERLKGVDSTLKIQPAELGDSAVYLCASSLDRSPYNEQFFGPGTRLTVL.

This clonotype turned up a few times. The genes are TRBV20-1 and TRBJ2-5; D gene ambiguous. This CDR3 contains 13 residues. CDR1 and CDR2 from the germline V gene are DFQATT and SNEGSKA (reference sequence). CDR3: CTAFPHAQETQYF. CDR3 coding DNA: TGCACTGCATTCCCTCACGCCCAAGAGACCCAGTACTTC.

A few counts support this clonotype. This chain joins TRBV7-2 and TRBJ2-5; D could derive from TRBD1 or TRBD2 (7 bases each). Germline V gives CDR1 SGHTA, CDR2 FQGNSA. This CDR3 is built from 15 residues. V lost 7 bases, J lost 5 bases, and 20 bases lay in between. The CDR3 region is CASTQGGRLGETQYF. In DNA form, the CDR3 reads TGTGCCAGCACCCAGGGGGGGCGCTTGGGTGAGACCCAGTACTTC.

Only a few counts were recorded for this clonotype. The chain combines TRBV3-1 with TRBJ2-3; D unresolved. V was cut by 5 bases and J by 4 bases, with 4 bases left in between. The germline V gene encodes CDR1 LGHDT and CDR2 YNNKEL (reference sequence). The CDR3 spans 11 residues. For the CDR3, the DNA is TGTGCCAGCAGCATTTCAGATACGCAGTATTTT. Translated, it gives CASSISDTQYF.

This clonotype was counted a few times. This CDR3 is CASSPREGGPANEQFF. The DNA for the CDR3 is TGCGCCAGCAGCCCCCGAGAGGGAGGGCCAGCCAATGAGCAGTTCTTC. V is TRBV5-1 and J is TRBJ2-1, with 7 positions matching TRBD2. V lost 4 bases and J lost 6; bases outside the gene matches: 13. Per germline, CDR1 SGHRS and CDR2 YFSETQ. The CDR3 is 16 residues long.

The CDR3 bases are TGTGCCAGCACGACAGGGGGGCAGCCCCAGCATTTT. Translating it yields CASTTGGQPQHF. The rearrangement joins TRBV12-3 or TRBV12-4 to TRBJ1-5; 9 bases agree with TRBD1. Trimming removed 7 bases from V and 7 bases from J; junction bases left unmatched: 2. This CDR3 has 12 amino acids.

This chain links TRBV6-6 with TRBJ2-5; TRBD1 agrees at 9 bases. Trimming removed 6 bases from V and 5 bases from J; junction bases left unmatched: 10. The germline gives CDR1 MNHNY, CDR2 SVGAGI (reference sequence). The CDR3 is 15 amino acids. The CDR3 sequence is CASRFGQGPEETQYF. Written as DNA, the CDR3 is TGTGCCAGCAGATTTGGACAGGGGCCTGAGGAGACCCAGTACTTC.

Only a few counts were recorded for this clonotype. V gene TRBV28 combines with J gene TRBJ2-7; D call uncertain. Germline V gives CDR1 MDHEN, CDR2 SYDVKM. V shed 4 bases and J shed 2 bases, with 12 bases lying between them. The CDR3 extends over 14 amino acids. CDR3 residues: CASSSPTHTYEQYF. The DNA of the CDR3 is TGTGCCAGCAGTTCCCCGACACATACCTACGAGCAGTACTTC. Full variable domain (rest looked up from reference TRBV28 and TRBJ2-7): DVKVTQSSRYLVKRTGEKVFLECVQDMDHENMFWYRQDPGLGLRLIYFSYDVKMKEKGDIPEGYSVSREKKERFSLILESASTNQTSMYLCASSSPTHTYEQYFGPGTRLTVT.

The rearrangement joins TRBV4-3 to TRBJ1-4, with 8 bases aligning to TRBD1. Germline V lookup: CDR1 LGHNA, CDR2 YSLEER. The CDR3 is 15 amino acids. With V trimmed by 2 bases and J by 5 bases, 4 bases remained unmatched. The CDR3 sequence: CASSQLTGVNEKLFF. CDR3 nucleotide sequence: TGCGCCAGCAGCCAACTGACAGGGGTAAATGAAAAACTGTTTTTT.

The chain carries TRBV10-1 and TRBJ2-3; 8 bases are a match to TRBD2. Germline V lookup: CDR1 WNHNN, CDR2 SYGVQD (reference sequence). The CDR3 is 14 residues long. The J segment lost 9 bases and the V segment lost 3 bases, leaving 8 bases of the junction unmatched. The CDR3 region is CASSEPGLGRTQYF. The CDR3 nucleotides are TGCGCCAGCAGTGAACCGGGACTAGGACGCACGCAGTATTTT.

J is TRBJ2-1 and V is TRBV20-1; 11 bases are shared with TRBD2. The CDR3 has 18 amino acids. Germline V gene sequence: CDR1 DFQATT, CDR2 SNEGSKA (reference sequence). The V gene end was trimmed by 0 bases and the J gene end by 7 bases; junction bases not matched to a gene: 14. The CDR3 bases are TGCAGTGCTAGAGATACCACTAGCGGGAGTAGGATTTTGAATGAGCAGTTCTTC. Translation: CSARDTTSGSRILNEQFF.

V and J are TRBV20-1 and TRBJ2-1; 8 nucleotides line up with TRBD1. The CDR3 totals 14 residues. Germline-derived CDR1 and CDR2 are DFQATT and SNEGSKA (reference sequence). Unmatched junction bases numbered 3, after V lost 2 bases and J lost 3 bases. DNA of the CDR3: TGCAGTGCTAGAAGACAGGGGAGCTACAATGAGCAGTTCTTC. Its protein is CSARRQGSYNEQFF.

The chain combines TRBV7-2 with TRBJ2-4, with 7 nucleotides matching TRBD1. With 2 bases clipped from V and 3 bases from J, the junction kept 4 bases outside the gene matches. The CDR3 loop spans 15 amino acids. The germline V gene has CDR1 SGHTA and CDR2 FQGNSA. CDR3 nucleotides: TGTGCCAGCAGCTTACGGGGACAGAACAAAAACATTCAGTACTTC. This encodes CASSLRGQNKNIQYF. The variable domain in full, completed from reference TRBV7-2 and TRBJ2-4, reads GAGVSQSPSNKVTEKGKDVELRCDPISGHTALYWYRQSLGQGLEFLIYFQGNSAPDKSGLPSDRFSAERTGGSVSTLTIQRTQQEDSAVYLCASSLRGQNKNIQYFGAGTRLSVL.

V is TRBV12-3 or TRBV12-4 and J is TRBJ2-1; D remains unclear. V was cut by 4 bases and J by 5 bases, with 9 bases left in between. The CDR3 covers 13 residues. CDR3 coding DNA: TGTGCCAGCAGTTCGATTCGGCACAATGAGCAGTTCTTC. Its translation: CASSSIRHNEQFF.

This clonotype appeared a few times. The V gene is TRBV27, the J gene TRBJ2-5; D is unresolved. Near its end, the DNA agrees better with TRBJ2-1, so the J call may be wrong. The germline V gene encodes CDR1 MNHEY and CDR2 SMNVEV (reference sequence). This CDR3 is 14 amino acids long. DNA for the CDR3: TGTGCCAGCAGTTTCGGCTACCGAGACAATGAGCAGTTCTTC. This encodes CASSFGYRDNEQFF.

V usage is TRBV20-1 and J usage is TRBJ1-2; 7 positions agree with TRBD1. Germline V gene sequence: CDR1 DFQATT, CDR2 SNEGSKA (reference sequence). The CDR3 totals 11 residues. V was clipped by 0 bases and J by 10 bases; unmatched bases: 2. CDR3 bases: TGCAGTGCTAGAGAAGACAGGGTCTACACCTTC. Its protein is CSAREDRVYTF.

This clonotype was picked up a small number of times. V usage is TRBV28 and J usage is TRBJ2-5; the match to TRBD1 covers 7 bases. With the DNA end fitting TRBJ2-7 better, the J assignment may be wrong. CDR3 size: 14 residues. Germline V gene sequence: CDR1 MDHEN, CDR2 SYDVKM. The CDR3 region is CASLPDRAHYEQYF. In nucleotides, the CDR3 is TGTGCCAGCTTACCAGACAGGGCCCACTACGAGCAGTACTTC.

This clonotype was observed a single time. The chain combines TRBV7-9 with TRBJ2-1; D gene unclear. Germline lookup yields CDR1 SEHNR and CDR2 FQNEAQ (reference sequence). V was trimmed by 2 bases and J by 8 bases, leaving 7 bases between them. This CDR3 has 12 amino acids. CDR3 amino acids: CASSLSVHEQFF. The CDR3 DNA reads TGTGCCAGCAGCTTATCGGTCCATGAGCAGTTCTTC.

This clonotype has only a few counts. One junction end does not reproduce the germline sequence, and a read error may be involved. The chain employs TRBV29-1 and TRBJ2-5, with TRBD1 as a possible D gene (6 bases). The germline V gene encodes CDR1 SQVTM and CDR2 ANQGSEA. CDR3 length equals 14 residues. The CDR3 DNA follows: TGTAGCGTTGACCCGGGACACTTCTGGGGGACCCAGTACTTC. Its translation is CSVDPGHFWGTQYF.

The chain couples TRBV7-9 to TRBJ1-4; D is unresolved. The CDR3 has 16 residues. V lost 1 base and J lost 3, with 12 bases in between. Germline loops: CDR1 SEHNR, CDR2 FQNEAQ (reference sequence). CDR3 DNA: TGTGCCAGCAGCTTAGTCTGGGCAGCGTCTAATGAAAAACTGTTTTTT. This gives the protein CASSLVWAASNEKLFF.

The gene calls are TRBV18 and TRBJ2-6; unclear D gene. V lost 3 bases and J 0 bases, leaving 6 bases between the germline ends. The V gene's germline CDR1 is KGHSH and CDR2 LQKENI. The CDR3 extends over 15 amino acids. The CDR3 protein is CASSPPRSGANVLTF. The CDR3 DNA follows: TGTGCCAGCTCACCGCCGCGCTCTGGGGCCAACGTCCTGACTTTC.

The CDR3 sequence is CASRPDPITYEQYF. DNA of the CDR3: TGTGCCAGCCGCCCGGACCCTATTACCTACGAGCAGTACTTC. The J gene is TRBJ2-7, the V gene TRBV6-5; D is unresolved. Trimming took off 8 bases at V and 2 bases at J, with 16 bases between the two ends. This CDR3 has 14 amino acids. The germline V gene has CDR1 MNHEY and CDR2 SVGAGI.

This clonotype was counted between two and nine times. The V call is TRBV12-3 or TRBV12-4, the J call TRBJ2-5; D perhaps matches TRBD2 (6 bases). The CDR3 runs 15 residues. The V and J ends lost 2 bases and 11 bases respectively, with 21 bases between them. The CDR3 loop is CASSLRRVPGSAQYF. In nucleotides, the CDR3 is TGTGCCAGCAGTTTAAGGAGGGTTCCCGGGTCGGCGCAGTACTTC.

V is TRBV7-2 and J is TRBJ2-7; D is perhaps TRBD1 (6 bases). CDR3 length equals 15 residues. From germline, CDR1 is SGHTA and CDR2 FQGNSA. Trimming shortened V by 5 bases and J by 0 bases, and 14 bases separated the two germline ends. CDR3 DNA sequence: TGTGCCAGCAGCCTTCACGGGACATTCTCCTACGAGCAGTACTTC. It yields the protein CASSLHGTFSYEQYF.

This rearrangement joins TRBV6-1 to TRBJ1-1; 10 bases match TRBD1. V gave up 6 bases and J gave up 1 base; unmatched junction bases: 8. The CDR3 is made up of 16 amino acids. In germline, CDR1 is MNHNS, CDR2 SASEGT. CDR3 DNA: TGTGCCAGCAGCGGAGACAGGGGGCTTTGGAACACTGAAGCTTTCTTT. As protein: CASSGDRGLWNTEAFF.